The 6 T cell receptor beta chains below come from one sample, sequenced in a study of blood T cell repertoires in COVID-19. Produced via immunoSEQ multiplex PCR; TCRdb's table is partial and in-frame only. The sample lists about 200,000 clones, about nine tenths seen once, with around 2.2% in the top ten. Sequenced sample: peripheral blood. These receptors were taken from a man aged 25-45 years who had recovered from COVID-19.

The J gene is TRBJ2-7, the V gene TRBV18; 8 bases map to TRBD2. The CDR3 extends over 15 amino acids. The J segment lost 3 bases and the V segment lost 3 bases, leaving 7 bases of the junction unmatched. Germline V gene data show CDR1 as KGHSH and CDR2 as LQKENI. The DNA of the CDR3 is TGTGCCAGCTCACCCACGGGGGGGGTCAACTACGAGCAGTACTTC. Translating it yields CASSPTGGVNYEQYF.

The CDR3 region is CASSLGGSPYSNQPQHF. The CDR3 DNA is TGTGCCAGCAGCTTAGGAGGCAGTCCTTATAGCAATCAGCCCCAGCATTTT. The V gene is TRBV7-8, the J gene TRBJ1-5; no reliable D call. The CDR3 has 17 residues. CDR1 SGHVS and CDR2 FQNEAQ come from the germline V gene. Trimming removed 1 base from V and 0 bases from J, with 13 bases in between.

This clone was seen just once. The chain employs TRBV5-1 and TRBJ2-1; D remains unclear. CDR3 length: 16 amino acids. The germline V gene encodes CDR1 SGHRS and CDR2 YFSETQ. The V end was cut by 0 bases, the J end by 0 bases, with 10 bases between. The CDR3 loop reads CASSLGLLSSYNEQFF. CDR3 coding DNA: TGCGCCAGCAGCTTGGGTCTGTTGAGCTCCTACAATGAGCAGTTCTTC.

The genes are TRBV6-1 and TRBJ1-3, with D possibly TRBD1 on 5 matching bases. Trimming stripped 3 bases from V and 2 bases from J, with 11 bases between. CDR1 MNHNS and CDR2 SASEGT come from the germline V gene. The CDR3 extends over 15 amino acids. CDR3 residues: CASSEWTPPGNTIYF. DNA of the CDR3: TGTGCCAGCAGTGAGTGGACACCACCTGGAAACACCATATATTTT.

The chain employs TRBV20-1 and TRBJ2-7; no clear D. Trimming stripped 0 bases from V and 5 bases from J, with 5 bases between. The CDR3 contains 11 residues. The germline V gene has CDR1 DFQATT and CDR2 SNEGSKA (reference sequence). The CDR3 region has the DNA TGCAGTGCTAGAGATCAGGACGAGCAGTACTTC. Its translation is CSARDQDEQYF.

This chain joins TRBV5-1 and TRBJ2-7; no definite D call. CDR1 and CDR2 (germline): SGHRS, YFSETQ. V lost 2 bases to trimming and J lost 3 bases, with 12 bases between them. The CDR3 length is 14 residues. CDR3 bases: TGCGCCAGCAGCTTAGGAGTGTTAAGCTACGAGCAGTACTTC. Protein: CASSLGVLSYEQYF.